A selection of T cell receptor beta chains follows, all from one sample in a study of identical twins. TCRdb recomputed calls from the 5' RACE reads with MiXCR, one row per CDR3 protein. The data contain about 530,000 distinct CDR3 sequences, around 22% of them seen just once; the ten biggest clones take up roughly 0.5%. This same sample was also part of a study on yellow fever vaccine responses in identical twins.

Sequenced sample: CD4+ T cells sorted from blood. These TCRs come from a woman aged 18-29 years in good health. CDR3s include the opening cysteine and the closing phenylalanine or tryptophan. D genes are given only for firm matches. Not all rows give a size; the values are once, few, many and, for expanded clones, a class.

V gene	D gene	J gene	clone size	CDR3 DNA	CDR3 protein
TRBV27	TRBD1	TRBJ2-3	few	TGTGCCAGCAGCCCCTCCCGCGCGCAGGGGGCGAGATTTGGCGATACGCAGTATTTT	CASSPSRAQGARFGDTQYF
TRBV29-1	TRBD2	TRBJ2-7	few	TGCAGCGCCAGAGCGGGAGGGGTCCACGAGCAGTACTTC	CSARAGGVHEQYF
TRBV20-1	.	TRBJ1-5	once	TGCAGTGCTTTGAGTTTAGGCAATCAGCCCCAGCATTTT	CSALSLGNQPQHF
TRBV3-1	.	TRBJ1-5	few	TGTGCCAGCAGCCAAGAAGGGATGGGTGGCGGCAATCAGCCCCAGCATTTT	CASSQEGMGGGNQPQHF
TRBV4-1	TRBD1	TRBJ2-3	few	TGCGCCAGCAGCCAAGATCCGCCAGGCAGGGGGACCACAGATACGCAGTATTTT	CASSQDPPGRGTTDTQYF
TRBV5-1	TRBD1	TRBJ2-5	few	TGCGCCAGCAGTTCGGCCCCGGACAGGAGTTCCCCTACCTGGGACTTC	CASSSAPDRSSPTWDF
TRBV20-1	.	TRBJ1-5	.	TGCAGTGCGACGTCCGCGGGAGGGGATCAGCCCCAGCATTTT	CSATSAGGDQPQHF
TRBV20-1	TRBD2	TRBJ2-3	.	TGCAGTGCCCTGCTGACTAGCGGTAGCACAGATACGCAGTATTTT	CSALLTSGSTDTQYF
TRBV18	TRBD1	TRBJ2-5	.	TGTGCCAGCTCACCCCAGGGGGCGAGAGTTGAGACCCAGTACTTC	CASSPQGARVETQYF
TRBV11-2	TRBD2	TRBJ2-3	few	TGTGCCAGCACCCTGGGACTAGCGGGAACAGATACGCAGTATTTT	CASTLGLAGTDTQYF
TRBV10-2	.	TRBJ1-3	.	TGCGCCAGCGGGGCAGCGGTTCTCTCTGGAAACACCATATATTTT	CASGAAVLSGNTIYF
TRBV2	.	TRBJ1-1	.	TGTGCCAGCAGTGAAGCTCCGGTTGGGTACACTGAAGCTTTCTTT	CASSEAPVGYTEAFF
TRBV5-1	.	TRBJ2-5	.	TGCGCCAGCAGTACCGGGACATATCAAGAGACCCAGTACTTC	CASSTGTYQETQYF
TRBV12-3/TRBV12-4	.	TRBJ1-4	.	TGTGCCAGCAGCCTCTCCCAAGGGGAAAAACTGTTTTTT	CASSLSQGEKLFF
TRBV3-1	.	TRBJ2-1	few	TGTGCCAGCAGCCAAGGAGGACTCTATAAGGGGGAGCAGTTCTTC	CASSQGGLYKGEQFF
TRBV20-1	TRBD2	TRBJ2-3	.	TGCAGTGCTAAACCCACTAGCGGGACTAGCACAGATACGCAGTATTTT	CSAKPTSGTSTDTQYF
TRBV29-1	.	TRBJ1-1	.	TGCAGCGTTGAGACGGTGAACACTGAAGCTTTCTTT	CSVETVNTEAFF
TRBV20-1	.	TRBJ1-3	.	TGCAGTGCTAGTAGCAGCTTCTCTGGAAACACCATATATTTT	CSASSSFSGNTIYF